The table lists the clone carrying this T cell receptor (beta chain) with a few counts. The investigators amplified TCR beta CDR3 regions from RNA transcripts. TCR CDR3 regions were first amplified by RT-PCR with HTBI primers. A single record per CDR3 protein comes from TCRdb applying MiXCR to the multiplex PCR reads. The data contain 730,000 or so distinct CDR3 sequences, around 20% of them singletons. Trimming removed 8 bases at V and 1 base at J, with 20 bases between. Germline CDR1 WSHSY, CDR2 SAAADI. The CDR3 loop spans 16 amino acids. Patients were excluded for uncontrolled infection, other autoimmune disease, pregnancy or lactation. The sample comes from a study of T cells in Graves' hyperthyroidism and ophthalmopathy. In the study overall: Specimen type is peripheral blood, collected at initial diagnosis prior to any treatment.

The chain is built from TRBV10-2 and TRBJ2-5; D unresolved. Sequenced sample: blood. This clonotype was obtained from a woman aged 45-65 years with Graves' hyperthyroidism that later progressed to Graves' ophthalmopathy. The CDR3 nucleotides read TGCGCCAGCGCCGCACCACAGCCAGAATCCCAAGAGACCCAGTACTTC. This gives the protein CASAAPQPESQETQYF.